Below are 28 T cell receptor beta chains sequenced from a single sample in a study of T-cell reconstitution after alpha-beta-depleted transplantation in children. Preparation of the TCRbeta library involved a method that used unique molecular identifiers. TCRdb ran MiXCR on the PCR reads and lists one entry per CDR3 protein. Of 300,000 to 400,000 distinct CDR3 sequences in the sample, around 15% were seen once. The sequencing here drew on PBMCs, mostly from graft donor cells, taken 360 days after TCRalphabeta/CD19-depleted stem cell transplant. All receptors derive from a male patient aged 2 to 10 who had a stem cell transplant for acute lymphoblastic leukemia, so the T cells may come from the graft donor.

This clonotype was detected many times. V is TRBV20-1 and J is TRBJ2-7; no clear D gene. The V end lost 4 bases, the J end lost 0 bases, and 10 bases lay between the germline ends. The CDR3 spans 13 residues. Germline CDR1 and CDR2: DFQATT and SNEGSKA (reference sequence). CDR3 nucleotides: TGCAGTGCTATCGGACCGTACTCCTACGAGCAGTACTTC. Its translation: CSAIGPYSYEQYF.

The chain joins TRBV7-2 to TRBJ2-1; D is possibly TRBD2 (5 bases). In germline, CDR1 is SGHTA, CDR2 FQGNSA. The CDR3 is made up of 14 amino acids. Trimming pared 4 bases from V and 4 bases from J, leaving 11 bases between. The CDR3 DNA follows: TGTGCCAGCAGCTACCGAAGCGGTTACAATGAGCAGTTCTTC. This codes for CASSYRSGYNEQFF.

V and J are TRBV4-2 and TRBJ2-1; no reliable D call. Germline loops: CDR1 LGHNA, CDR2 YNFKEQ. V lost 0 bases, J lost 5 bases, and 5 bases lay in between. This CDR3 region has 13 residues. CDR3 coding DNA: TGTGCCAGCAGCCAAGATTCGCACAATGAGCAGTTCTTC. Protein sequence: CASSQDSHNEQFF.

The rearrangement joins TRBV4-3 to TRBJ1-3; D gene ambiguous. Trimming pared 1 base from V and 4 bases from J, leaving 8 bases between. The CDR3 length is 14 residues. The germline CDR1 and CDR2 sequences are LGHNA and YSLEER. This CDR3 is CASSQVTTGNTIYF. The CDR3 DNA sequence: TGCGCCAGCAGCCAAGTTACGACGGGAAACACCATATATTTT.

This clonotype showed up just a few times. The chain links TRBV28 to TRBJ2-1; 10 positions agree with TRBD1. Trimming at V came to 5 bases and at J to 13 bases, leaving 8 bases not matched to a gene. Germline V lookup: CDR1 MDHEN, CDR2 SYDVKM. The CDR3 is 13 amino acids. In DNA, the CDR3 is TGTGCCAGCAGTCTTGACGGACAGGGGGTACAGTTCTTC. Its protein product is CASSLDGQGVQFF.

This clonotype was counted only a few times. Written as DNA, the CDR3 is TGTGCCAGCAGTTTTCGGGGGGCTGGGATTGAAGAGACCCAGTACTTC. Its protein product is CASSFRGAGIEETQYF. J is TRBJ2-5 and V is TRBV28, with D tentatively TRBD2 (7 bases). V shed 3 bases and J shed 3 bases, with 17 bases lying between them. Germline loops: CDR1 MDHEN, CDR2 SYDVKM. The CDR3 totals 16 residues.

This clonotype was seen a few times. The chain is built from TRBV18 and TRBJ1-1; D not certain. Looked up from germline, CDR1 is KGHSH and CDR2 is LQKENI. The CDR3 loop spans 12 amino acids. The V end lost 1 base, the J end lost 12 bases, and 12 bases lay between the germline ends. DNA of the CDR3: TGTGCCAGCTCACCACTTTTCTCTATCCCTTTCTTT. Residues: CASSPLFSIPFF.

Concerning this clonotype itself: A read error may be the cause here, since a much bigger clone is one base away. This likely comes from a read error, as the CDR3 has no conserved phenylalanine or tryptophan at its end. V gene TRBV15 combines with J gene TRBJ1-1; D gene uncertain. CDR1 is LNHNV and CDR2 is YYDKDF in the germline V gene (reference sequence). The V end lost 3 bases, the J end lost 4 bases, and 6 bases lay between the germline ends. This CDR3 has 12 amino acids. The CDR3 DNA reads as TGTGCCACCAGCAGTGGAAGCACTGAAGCTTTCTAT. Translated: CATSSGSTEAFY.

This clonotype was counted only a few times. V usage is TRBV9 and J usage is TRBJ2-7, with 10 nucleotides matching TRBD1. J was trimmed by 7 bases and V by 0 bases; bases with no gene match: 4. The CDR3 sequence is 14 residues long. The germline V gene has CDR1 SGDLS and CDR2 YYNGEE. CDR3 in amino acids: CASSVGTGGGEQYF. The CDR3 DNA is TGTGCCAGCAGCGTAGGGACAGGGGGAGGAGAGCAGTACTTC. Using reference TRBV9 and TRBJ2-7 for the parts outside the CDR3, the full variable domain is DSGVTQTPKHLITATGQRVTLRCSPRSGDLSVYWYQQSLDQGLQFLIQYYNGEERAKGNILERFSAQQFPDLHSELNLSSLELGDSALYFCASSVGTGGGEQYFGPGTRLTVT.

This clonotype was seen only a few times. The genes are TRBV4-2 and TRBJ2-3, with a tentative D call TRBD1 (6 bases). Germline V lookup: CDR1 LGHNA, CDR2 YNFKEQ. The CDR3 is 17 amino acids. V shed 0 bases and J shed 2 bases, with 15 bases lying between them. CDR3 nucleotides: TGTGCCAGCAGCCAAGAGGAAACAGGGAGTCTCACAGATACGCAGTATTTT. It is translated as CASSQEETGSLTDTQYF.

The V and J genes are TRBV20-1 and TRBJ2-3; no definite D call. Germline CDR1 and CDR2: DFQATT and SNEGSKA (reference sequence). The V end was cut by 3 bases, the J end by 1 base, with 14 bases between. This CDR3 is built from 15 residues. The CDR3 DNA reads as TGCAGTGCTAGCCGGATAAGCGCAGGCACAGATACGCAGTATTTT. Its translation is CSASRISAGTDTQYF.

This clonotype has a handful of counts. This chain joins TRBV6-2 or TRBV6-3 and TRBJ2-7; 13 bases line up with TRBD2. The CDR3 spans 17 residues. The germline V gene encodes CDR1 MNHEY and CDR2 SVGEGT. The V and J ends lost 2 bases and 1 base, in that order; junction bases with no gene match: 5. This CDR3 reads CASSYPVGLAGSYEQYF. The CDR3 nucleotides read TGTGCCAGCAGTTACCCAGTGGGACTAGCGGGATCCTACGAGCAGTACTTC.

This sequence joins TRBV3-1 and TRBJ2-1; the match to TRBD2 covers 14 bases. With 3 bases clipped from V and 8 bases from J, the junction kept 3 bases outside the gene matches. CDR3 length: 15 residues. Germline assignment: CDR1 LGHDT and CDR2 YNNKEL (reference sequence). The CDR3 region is CASSHGTSGSHEQFF. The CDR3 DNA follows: TGTGCCAGCAGCCACGGGACTAGCGGGAGCCATGAGCAGTTCTTC.

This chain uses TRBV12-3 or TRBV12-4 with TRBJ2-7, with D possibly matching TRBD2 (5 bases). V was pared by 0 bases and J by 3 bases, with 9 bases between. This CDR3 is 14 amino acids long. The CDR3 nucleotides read TGTGCCAGCAGTTTAGCGGGAGATGGCTACGAGCAGTACTTC. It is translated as CASSLAGDGYEQYF.

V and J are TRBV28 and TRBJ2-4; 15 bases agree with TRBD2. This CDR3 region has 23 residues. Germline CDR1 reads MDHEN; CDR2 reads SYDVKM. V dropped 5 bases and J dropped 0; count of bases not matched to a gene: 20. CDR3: CASSLHIRRTSGREPLAKNIQYF. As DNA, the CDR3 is TGTGCCAGCAGTCTCCACATTCGGAGGACTAGCGGGAGGGAGCCTCTAGCCAAAAACATTCAGTACTTC.

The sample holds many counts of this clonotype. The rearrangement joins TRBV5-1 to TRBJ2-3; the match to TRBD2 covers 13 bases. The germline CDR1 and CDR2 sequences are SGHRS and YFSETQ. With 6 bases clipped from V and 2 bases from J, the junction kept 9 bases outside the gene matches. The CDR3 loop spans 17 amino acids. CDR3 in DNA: TGCGCCAGCACCTCGGGACTAGCGGGACTCTCCACAGATACGCAGTATTTT. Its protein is CASTSGLAGLSTDTQYF.

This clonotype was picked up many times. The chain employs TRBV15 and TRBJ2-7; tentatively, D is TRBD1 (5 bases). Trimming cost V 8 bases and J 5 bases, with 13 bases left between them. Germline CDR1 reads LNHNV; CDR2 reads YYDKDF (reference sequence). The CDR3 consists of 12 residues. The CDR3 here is CATESGFNEQYF. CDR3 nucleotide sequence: TGTGCCACCGAGTCAGGGTTTAACGAGCAGTACTTC.

The CDR3 loop reads CASSLPYTGELFF. The CDR3 DNA sequence: TGTGCCAGCAGCTTACCTTACACCGGGGAGCTGTTTTTT. The chain recombines TRBV12-3 or TRBV12-4 with TRBJ2-2, with D hard to call. The CDR3 is made up of 13 amino acids. V was cut by 6 bases and J by 3 bases, with 8 bases left in between.

The CDR3 DNA is TGTGCCAGCAGTTTAAGGCGGCGGGAGACCGGGGAGCTGTTTTTT. This codes for CASSLRRRETGELFF. The chain has TRBV27 and TRBJ2-2, with 7 positions matching TRBD2. The V segment lost 2 bases and the J segment 5 bases; nucleotides outside the gene matches: 5. CDR3 length: 15 amino acids. Germline V lookup: CDR1 MNHEY, CDR2 SMNVEV (reference sequence).

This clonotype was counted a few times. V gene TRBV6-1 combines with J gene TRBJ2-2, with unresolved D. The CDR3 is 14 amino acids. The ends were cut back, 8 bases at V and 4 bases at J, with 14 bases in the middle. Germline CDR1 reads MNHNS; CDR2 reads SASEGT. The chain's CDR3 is CASQKGPRTGELFF. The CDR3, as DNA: TGTGCCAGCCAAAAAGGGCCCCGCACCGGGGAGCTGTTTTTT.

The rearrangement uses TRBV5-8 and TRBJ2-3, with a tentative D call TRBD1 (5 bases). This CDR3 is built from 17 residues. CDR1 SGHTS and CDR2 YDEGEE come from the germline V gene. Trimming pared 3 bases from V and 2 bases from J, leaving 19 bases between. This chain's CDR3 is CASSSTLGAQYTDTQYF. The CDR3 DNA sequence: TGTGCCAGCAGCTCTACTTTAGGGGCCCAATACACAGATACGCAGTATTTT.

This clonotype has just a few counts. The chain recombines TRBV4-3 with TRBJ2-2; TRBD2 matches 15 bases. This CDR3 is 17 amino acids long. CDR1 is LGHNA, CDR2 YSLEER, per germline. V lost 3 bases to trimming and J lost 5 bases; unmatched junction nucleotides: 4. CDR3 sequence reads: CASSHRTSGRVTGELFF. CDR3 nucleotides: TGCGCCAGCAGCCACCGGACTAGCGGGAGGGTGACCGGGGAGCTGTTTTTT.

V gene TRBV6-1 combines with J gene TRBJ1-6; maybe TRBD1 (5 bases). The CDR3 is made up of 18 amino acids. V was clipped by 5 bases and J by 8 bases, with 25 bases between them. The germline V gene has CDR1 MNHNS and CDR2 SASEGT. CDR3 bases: TGTGCCAGCAGTCCCTACTTCAGACAGCCCACGGCGGATTCACCCCTCCACTTT. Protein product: CASSPYFRQPTADSPLHF.

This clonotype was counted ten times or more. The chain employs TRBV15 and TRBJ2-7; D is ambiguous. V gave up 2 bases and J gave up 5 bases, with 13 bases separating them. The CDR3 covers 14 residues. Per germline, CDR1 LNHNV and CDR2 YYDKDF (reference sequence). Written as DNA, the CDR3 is TGTGCCACCAGCAGAAAGCTATTTGCAGACGAGCAGTACTTC. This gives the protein CATSRKLFADEQYF.

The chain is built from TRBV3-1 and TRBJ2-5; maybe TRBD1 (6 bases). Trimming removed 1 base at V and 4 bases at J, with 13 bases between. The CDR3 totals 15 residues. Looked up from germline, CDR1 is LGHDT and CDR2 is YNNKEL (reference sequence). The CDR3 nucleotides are TGTGCCAGCAGCCAAGGCGGTAGGGGGTCAGAGACCCAGTACTTC. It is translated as CASSQGGRGSETQYF.

The CDR3 here is CASSLTELVGYEQYF. The DNA of the CDR3 is TGTGCCAGCAGTTTGACGGAACTAGTCGGCTACGAGCAGTACTTC. The V gene is TRBV12-3 or TRBV12-4, the J gene TRBJ2-7, with D possibly being TRBD2 (5 bases). The CDR3 is 15 amino acids. The V end lost 3 bases, the J end lost 3 bases, and 15 bases lay between the germline ends.

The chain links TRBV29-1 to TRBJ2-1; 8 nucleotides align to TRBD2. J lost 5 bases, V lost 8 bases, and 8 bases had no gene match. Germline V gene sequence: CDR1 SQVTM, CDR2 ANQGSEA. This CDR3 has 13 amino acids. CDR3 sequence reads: CSLKGLVDNEQFF. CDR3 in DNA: TGCAGCTTAAAGGGACTAGTTGACAATGAGCAGTTCTTC.

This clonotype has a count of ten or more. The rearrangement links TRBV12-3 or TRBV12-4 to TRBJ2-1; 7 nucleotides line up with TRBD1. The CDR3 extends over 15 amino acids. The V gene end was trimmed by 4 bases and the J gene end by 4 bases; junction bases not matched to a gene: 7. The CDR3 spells CASSSLGTAYNEQFF. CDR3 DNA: TGTGCCAGCAGTTCCCTCGGGACAGCATACAATGAGCAGTTCTTC.